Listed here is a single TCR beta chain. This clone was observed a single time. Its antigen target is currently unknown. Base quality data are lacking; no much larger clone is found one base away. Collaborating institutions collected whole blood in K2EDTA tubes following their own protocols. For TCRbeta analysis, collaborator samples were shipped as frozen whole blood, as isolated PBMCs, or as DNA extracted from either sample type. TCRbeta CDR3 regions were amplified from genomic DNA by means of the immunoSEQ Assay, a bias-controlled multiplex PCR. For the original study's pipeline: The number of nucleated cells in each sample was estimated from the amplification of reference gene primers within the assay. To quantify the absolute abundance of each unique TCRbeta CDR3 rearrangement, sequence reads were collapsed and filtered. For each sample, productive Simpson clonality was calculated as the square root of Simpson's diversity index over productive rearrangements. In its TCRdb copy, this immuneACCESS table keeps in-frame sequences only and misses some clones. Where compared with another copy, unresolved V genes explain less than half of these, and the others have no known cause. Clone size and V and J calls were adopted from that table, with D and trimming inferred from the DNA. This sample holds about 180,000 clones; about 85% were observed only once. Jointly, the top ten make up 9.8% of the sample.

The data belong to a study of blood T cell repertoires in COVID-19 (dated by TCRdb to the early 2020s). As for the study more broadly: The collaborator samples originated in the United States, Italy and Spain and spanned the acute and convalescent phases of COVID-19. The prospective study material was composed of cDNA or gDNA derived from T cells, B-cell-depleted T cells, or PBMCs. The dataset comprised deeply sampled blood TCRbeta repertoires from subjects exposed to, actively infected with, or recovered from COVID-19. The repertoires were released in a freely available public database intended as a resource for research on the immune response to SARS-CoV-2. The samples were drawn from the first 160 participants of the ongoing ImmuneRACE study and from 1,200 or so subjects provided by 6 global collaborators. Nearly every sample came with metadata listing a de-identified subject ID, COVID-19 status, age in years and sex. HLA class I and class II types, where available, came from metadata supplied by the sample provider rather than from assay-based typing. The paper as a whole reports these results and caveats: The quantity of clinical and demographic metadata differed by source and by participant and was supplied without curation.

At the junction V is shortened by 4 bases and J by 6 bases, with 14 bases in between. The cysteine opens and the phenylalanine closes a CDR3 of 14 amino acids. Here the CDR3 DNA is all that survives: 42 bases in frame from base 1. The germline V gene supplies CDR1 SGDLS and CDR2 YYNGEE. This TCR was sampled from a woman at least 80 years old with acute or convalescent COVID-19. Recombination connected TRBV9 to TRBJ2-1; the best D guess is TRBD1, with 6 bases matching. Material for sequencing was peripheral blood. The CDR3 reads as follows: CASSIRTESNEQFF. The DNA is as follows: TGTGCCAGCAGCATACGGACAGAAAGCAATGAGCAGTTCTTC.